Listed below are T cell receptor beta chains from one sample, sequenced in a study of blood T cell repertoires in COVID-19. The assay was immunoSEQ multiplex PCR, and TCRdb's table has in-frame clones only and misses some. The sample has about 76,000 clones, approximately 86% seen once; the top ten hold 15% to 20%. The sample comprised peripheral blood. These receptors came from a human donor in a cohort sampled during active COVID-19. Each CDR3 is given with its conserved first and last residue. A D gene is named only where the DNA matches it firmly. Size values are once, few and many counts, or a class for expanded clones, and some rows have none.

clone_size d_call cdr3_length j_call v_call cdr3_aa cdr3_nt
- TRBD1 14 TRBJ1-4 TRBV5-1 CASSFGTANEKLFF TGCGCCAGCAGCTTTGGGACAGCTAATGAAAAACTGTTTTTT
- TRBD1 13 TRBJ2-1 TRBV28 CASSLGQGHEQFF TGTGCCAGCAGTTTGGGACAGGGGCATGAGCAGTTCTTC
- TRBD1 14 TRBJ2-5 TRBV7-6 CASSHLGQDRTQYF TGTGCCAGCAGCCACCTCGGACAGGATCGGACCCAGTACTTC
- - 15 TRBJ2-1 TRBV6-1 CASSLDRRSYNEQFF TGTGCCAGCAGTCTTGACAGACGCTCCTACAATGAGCAGTTCTTC
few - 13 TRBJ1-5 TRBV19 CASSRHNDQPQHF TGTGCCAGTAGTAGACACAATGACCAGCCCCAGCATTTT
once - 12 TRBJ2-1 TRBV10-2 CASSESEGEQFF TGCGCCAGCAGTGAGTCAGAGGGTGAGCAGTTCTTC
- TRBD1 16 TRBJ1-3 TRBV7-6 CASSFRQGDSGNTIYF TGTGCCAGCAGCTTCCGACAGGGCGACTCTGGAAACACCATATATTTT
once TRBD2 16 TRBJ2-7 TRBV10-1 CASSEIGTSGKYEQYF TGCGCCAGCAGTGAGATCGGGACTAGCGGGAAGTACGAGCAGTACTTC
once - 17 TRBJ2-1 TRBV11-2 CASSLDPYRGPYNEQFF TGTGCCAGCAGCTTAGATCCATATAGGGGCCCCTACAATGAGCAGTTCTTC
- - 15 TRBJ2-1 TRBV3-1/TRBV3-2 CASSRTGTLYNEQFF TGTGCCAGCAGCCGAACAGGGACCCTATACAATGAGCAGTTCTTC
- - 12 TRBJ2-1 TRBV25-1 CASLDIGGEQFF TGTGCCAGCCTTGATATCGGAGGGGAGCAGTTCTTC
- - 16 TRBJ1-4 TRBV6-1 CASSEVGGHTNEKLFF TGTGCCAGCAGTGAAGTCGGGGGTCATACTAATGAAAAACTGTTTTTT
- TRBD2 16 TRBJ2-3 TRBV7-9 CASSSPSGGATDTQYF TGTGCCAGCAGCTCACCTAGCGGGGGGGCCACAGATACGCAGTATTTT
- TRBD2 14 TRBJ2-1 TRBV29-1 CSVRGTSAYNEQFF TGCAGCGTTAGGGGGACTAGCGCCTACAATGAGCAGTTCTTC
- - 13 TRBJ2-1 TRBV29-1 CSGSQGGWNEQFF TGCAGCGGCTCACAGGGAGGGTGGAATGAGCAGTTCTTC
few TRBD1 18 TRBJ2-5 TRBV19 CASSIGYRGRARGETQYF TGTGCCAGTAGTATTGGGTACAGGGGGCGGGCGAGGGGAGAGACCCAGTACTTC
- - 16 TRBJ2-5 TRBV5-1 CASSLGHRNLQETQYF TGCGCCAGCAGCCTGGGACACCGGAACCTCCAAGAGACCCAGTACTTC
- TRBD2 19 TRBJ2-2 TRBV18 CASSPGELAGAFNTGELFF TGTGCCAGCTCACCAGGGGAACTAGCGGGGGCATTCAACACCGGGGAGCTGTTTTTT
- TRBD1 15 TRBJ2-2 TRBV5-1 CASSLGQVATGELFF TGCGCCAGCAGCTTAGGACAGGTGGCCACCGGGGAGCTGTTTTTT
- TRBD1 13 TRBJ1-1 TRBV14 CASSLGQDTEAFF TGTGCCAGCAGCTTAGGACAGGACACTGAAGCTTTCTTT
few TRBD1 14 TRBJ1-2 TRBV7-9 CASSLNRGDYGYTF TGTGCCAGCAGCTTAAACAGGGGGGACTATGGCTACACCTTC
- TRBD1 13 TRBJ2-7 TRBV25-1 CASTSGQGGEQYF TGTGCCAGCACTTCAGGACAGGGGGGCGAGCAGTACTTC
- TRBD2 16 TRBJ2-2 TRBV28 CASSLMASGENGELFF TGTGCCAGCAGTTTAATGGCTAGCGGGGAGAACGGGGAGCTGTTTTTT
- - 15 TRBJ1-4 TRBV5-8 CASSLAEWGHEKLFF TGTGCCAGCAGCTTGGCTGAGTGGGGGCACGAAAAACTGTTTTTT
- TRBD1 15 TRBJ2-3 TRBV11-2 CASSPRTGLKDTQYF TGTGCCAGCAGCCCGCGGACAGGGTTAAAAGATACGCAGTATTTT
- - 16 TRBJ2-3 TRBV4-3 CASSPFKGFPIDTQYF TGCGCCAGCAGCCCCTTCAAGGGGTTTCCAATAGATACGCAGTATTTT
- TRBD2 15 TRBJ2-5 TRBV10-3 CAISASGGAIETQYF TGTGCCATCAGTGCTAGCGGGGGGGCAATTGAGACCCAGTACTTC
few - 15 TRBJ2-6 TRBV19 CASSIDLSGANVLTF TGTGCCAGTAGTATAGATCTCTCTGGGGCCAACGTCCTGACTTTC
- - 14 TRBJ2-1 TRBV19 CASALVGGAYEQFF TGTGCCAGTGCCCTAGTGGGGGGGGCCTATGAGCAGTTCTTC
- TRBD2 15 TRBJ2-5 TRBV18 CASSPPTSGQETQYF TGTGCCAGCTCACCACCGACTAGCGGGCAAGAGACCCAGTACTTC